This is a list of T cell receptor beta chains from one sample in a study of T cells after yellow fever vaccination. A single record per CDR3 protein comes from TCRdb applying MiXCR to the 5' RACE reads. The data show about 430,000 distinct CDR3 sequences, with around 20% seen just once and roughly 19% held by the top ten. This specimen was PBMCs, taken before the yellow fever booster vaccination. The receptors were sampled from a man aged 18 to 35 who received the YFV17D yellow fever vaccine. CDR3s include the opening cysteine and the closing phenylalanine or tryptophan. The order of the fields is J gene, D gene, clone size, V gene, CDR3 DNA, CDR3 protein. The D gene is left open where the match is weak. Expanded clones get a size class; other rows say once, few or many, or leave the size out.

j_call: TRBJ2-1; d_call: .; clone_size: .; v_call: TRBV7-2; cdr3_nt: TGTGCCAGCCAACTGTGGAACAATGAGCAGTTCTTC; cdr3_aa: CASQLWNNEQFF
j_call: TRBJ1-5; d_call: .; clone_size: .; v_call: TRBV20-1; cdr3_nt: TGCAGTGCTAGAGGGGCCCACACTAGCAATCAGCCCCAGCATTTT; cdr3_aa: CSARGAHTSNQPQHF
j_call: TRBJ2-7; d_call: TRBD1; clone_size: few; v_call: TRBV30; cdr3_nt: TGTGCCTGGAGTGCCGGACAGGGTACCTACGAGCAGTACTTC; cdr3_aa: CAWSAGQGTYEQYF
j_call: TRBJ1-1; d_call: .; clone_size: .; v_call: TRBV20-1; cdr3_nt: TGCAGTGCTCGCGGGCCCCTTGTAGCCACTGAAGCTTTCTTT; cdr3_aa: CSARGPLVATEAFF
j_call: TRBJ2-6; d_call: .; clone_size: few; v_call: TRBV4-3; cdr3_nt: TGCGCCAGCAGCCAAGACGGATGGGTTGCTGGGGCCAACGTCCTGACTTTC; cdr3_aa: CASSQDGWVAGANVLTF
j_call: TRBJ2-5; d_call: .; clone_size: few; v_call: TRBV28; cdr3_nt: TGTGCCAGCACCTCCGGGTCGGTGACAGCCTTGGTGTCCGAAGAGACCCAGTACTTC; cdr3_aa: CASTSGSVTALVSEETQYF
j_call: TRBJ2-4; d_call: TRBD2; clone_size: few; v_call: TRBV28; cdr3_nt: TGTGCCAGCAGTCGGGGACTAGCGGGAGCCAAAAACATTCAGTACTTC; cdr3_aa: CASSRGLAGAKNIQYF
j_call: TRBJ1-3; d_call: TRBD1; clone_size: few; v_call: TRBV10-3; cdr3_nt: TGTGCCATCAGTGAGGGGGACAGCAGCTCTGGAAACACCATATATTTT; cdr3_aa: CAISEGDSSSGNTIYF
j_call: TRBJ2-5; d_call: .; clone_size: few; v_call: TRBV2; cdr3_nt: TGTGCCAGCAATTACAGGGATTACGAGACCCAGTACTTC; cdr3_aa: CASNYRDYETQYF
j_call: TRBJ2-4; d_call: TRBD1; clone_size: few; v_call: TRBV6-5; cdr3_nt: TGTGCCAGCAGTACTGGGACAGGGCGGAACATTCAGTACTTC; cdr3_aa: CASSTGTGRNIQYF
j_call: TRBJ2-1; d_call: TRBD2; clone_size: many; v_call: TRBV29-1; cdr3_nt: TGCAGCGTTGACTTAGCGGGGGGCCGGAATGAGCAGTTCTTC; cdr3_aa: CSVDLAGGRNEQFF
j_call: TRBJ2-5; d_call: .; clone_size: few; v_call: TRBV5-6; cdr3_nt: TGTGCCAGCAGCTTGGGGAATTTCCCCCTTCAAGAGACCCAGTACTTC; cdr3_aa: CASSLGNFPLQETQYF
j_call: TRBJ1-1; d_call: .; clone_size: .; v_call: TRBV6-2/TRBV6-3; cdr3_nt: TGTGCCAGCCTATGGGGGGGCGATAACACTGAAGCTTTCTTT; cdr3_aa: CASLWGGDNTEAFF
j_call: TRBJ1-2; d_call: TRBD1; clone_size: many; v_call: TRBV5-1; cdr3_nt: TGCGCCAGCAGCTTGGGACAGGGCGATGGCTACACCTTC; cdr3_aa: CASSLGQGDGYTF
j_call: TRBJ2-4; d_call: TRBD2; clone_size: .; v_call: TRBV10-1; cdr3_nt: TGCGCCAGCAGTGGTCCGGGACTAGCGGGGGGATCGATGCCCAAAAACATTCAGTACTTC; cdr3_aa: CASSGPGLAGGSMPKNIQYF
j_call: TRBJ2-5; d_call: .; clone_size: few; v_call: TRBV5-1; cdr3_nt: TGCGCCAGCCGCCCTTACCCGGGGGGCGCAGAGACCCAGTACTTC; cdr3_aa: CASRPYPGGAETQYF
j_call: TRBJ2-5; d_call: TRBD2; clone_size: few; v_call: TRBV7-2; cdr3_nt: TGTGCCAGCAGCTCCCGGACTAGCGGGGCTGGGGAGACCCAGTACTTC; cdr3_aa: CASSSRTSGAGETQYF
j_call: TRBJ2-2; d_call: .; clone_size: .; v_call: TRBV12-3/TRBV12-4; cdr3_nt: TGTGCCAGCACCCGCCCCGGGGAGCTGTTTTTT; cdr3_aa: CASTRPGELFF
j_call: TRBJ1-6; d_call: .; clone_size: .; v_call: TRBV5-1; cdr3_nt: TGCGCCAGCAGCTTGGCCGGGCCAGGGCTAGCCCTTAATTCACCCCTCCACTTT; cdr3_aa: CASSLAGPGLALNSPLHF
j_call: TRBJ2-3; d_call: .; clone_size: once; v_call: TRBV19; cdr3_nt: TGTGCCAGTAGTATAGGGAGCTCCGATACGCAGTATTTT; cdr3_aa: CASSIGSSDTQYF
j_call: TRBJ2-3; d_call: .; clone_size: .; v_call: TRBV4-1; cdr3_nt: TGCGCCAGCAGCCAGGTCGAGGCGGGGGCTAGCACAGATACGCAGTATTTT; cdr3_aa: CASSQVEAGASTDTQYF
j_call: TRBJ1-2; d_call: .; clone_size: few; v_call: TRBV20-1; cdr3_nt: TGCAGTGTCGACCGCCATGTTTGGGGTGAGAGGGACTATGGCTACACCTTC; cdr3_aa: CSVDRHVWGERDYGYTF
j_call: TRBJ2-2; d_call: .; clone_size: many; v_call: TRBV7-9; cdr3_nt: TGTGCCAGCAGCCCACGCACCGGGGAGCTGTTTTTT; cdr3_aa: CASSPRTGELFF
j_call: TRBJ2-2; d_call: .; clone_size: once; v_call: TRBV7-3; cdr3_nt: TGTGCCAGCGCCGAAAGGCCCGGGGAGCTGTTTTTT; cdr3_aa: CASAERPGELFF
j_call: TRBJ1-1; d_call: TRBD1; clone_size: .; v_call: TRBV2; cdr3_nt: TGTGCCAGCAGTGAACAGGGGGGCGAAGCTTTCTTT; cdr3_aa: CASSEQGGEAFF
j_call: TRBJ2-3; d_call: TRBD2; clone_size: few; v_call: TRBV7-2; cdr3_nt: TGTGCCAGCAGGGGAGGGGTGAGCACAGATACGCAGTATTTT; cdr3_aa: CASRGGVSTDTQYF
j_call: TRBJ2-1; d_call: TRBD2; clone_size: few; v_call: TRBV20-1; cdr3_nt: TGCAGTGCCCGCCTACTAGCGGGGGCCCGCGAGCAGTTCTTC; cdr3_aa: CSARLLAGAREQFF
j_call: TRBJ2-3; d_call: .; clone_size: few; v_call: TRBV20-1; cdr3_nt: TGCAGTGCTAGAGATAGCGGATCTGGTACGCAGTATTTT; cdr3_aa: CSARDSGSGTQYF
j_call: TRBJ2-4; d_call: .; clone_size: .; v_call: TRBV4-1; cdr3_nt: TGCGCCAGCGGACCTCTGGCCGGAGCCAAAAACATTCAGTACTTC; cdr3_aa: CASGPLAGAKNIQYF
j_call: TRBJ1-1; d_call: TRBD1; clone_size: few; v_call: TRBV18; cdr3_nt: TGTGCCAGCTCATGGCTTCAGGGGGTCCCGAACACTGAAGCTTTCTTT; cdr3_aa: CASSWLQGVPNTEAFF
j_call: TRBJ2-1; d_call: TRBD2; clone_size: .; v_call: TRBV19; cdr3_nt: TGTGCCAGTAGTTCGACTAGCGGGCACTCCTACAATGAGCAGTTCTTC; cdr3_aa: CASSSTSGHSYNEQFF
j_call: TRBJ1-2; d_call: TRBD1; clone_size: .; v_call: TRBV27; cdr3_nt: TGTGCCAGCAGTCAAAAGGGGGGACAGGGAACCTATGGCTACACCTTC; cdr3_aa: CASSQKGGQGTYGYTF
j_call: TRBJ2-5; d_call: .; clone_size: .; v_call: TRBV12-3/TRBV12-4; cdr3_nt: TGTGCCAGCAGTTTGATCAGGGTCCAAGAGACCCAGTACTTC; cdr3_aa: CASSLIRVQETQYF
j_call: TRBJ2-2; d_call: .; clone_size: many; v_call: TRBV10-2; cdr3_nt: TGCGCCAGCAGAAAGACAGACACCGGGGAGCTGTTTTTT; cdr3_aa: CASRKTDTGELFF
j_call: TRBJ1-1; d_call: TRBD1; clone_size: .; v_call: TRBV4-3; cdr3_nt: TGCGCCAGCGGGATGACAGGGGGAAGCACTGAAGCTTTCTTT; cdr3_aa: CASGMTGGSTEAFF
j_call: TRBJ2-4; d_call: .; clone_size: .; v_call: TRBV6-5; cdr3_nt: TGTGCCAGCAGTTACCTCGGGGAACGGAACATTCAGTACTTC; cdr3_aa: CASSYLGERNIQYF
j_call: TRBJ1-3; d_call: .; clone_size: .; v_call: TRBV29-1; cdr3_nt: TGCAGCGTTGAAGACCACAGAGCCGACTCTGGAAACACCATATATTTT; cdr3_aa: CSVEDHRADSGNTIYF
j_call: TRBJ2-3; d_call: TRBD1; clone_size: .; v_call: TRBV7-2; cdr3_nt: TGTGCCAGCAGTCGGACAGGGGCTAGCACAGATACGCAGTATTTT; cdr3_aa: CASSRTGASTDTQYF
j_call: TRBJ1-2; d_call: TRBD1; clone_size: .; v_call: TRBV9; cdr3_nt: TGTGCCAGCAGACCCCTCGGACAGGGAATATTACATGGCTACACCTTC; cdr3_aa: CASRPLGQGILHGYTF
j_call: TRBJ2-5; d_call: TRBD2; clone_size: .; v_call: TRBV7-7; cdr3_nt: TGTGCTAGCAGCTTTATTAGCGGGCCCCCAGAGACCCAGTACTTC; cdr3_aa: CASSFISGPPETQYF
j_call: TRBJ2-5; d_call: .; clone_size: .; v_call: TRBV7-9; cdr3_nt: TGTGCCAGCAGCTTAGACGTGGAGGAGACCCAGTACTTC; cdr3_aa: CASSLDVEETQYF
j_call: TRBJ2-3; d_call: .; clone_size: few; v_call: TRBV24-1; cdr3_nt: TGTGCCACCAGTGACAGTAAAGATACGCAGTATTTT; cdr3_aa: CATSDSKDTQYF
j_call: TRBJ2-3; d_call: TRBD2; clone_size: .; v_call: TRBV28; cdr3_nt: TGTGCCAGCAGTACCGGGACTAGCGAGACTACTAGCACAGATACGCAGTATTTT; cdr3_aa: CASSTGTSETTSTDTQYF
j_call: TRBJ2-3; d_call: .; clone_size: .; v_call: TRBV20-1; cdr3_nt: TGCAGTGCTAGAAGCCAGGTGGGGACCCCAGATACGCAGTATTTT; cdr3_aa: CSARSQVGTPDTQYF
j_call: TRBJ2-3; d_call: .; clone_size: few; v_call: TRBV6-6; cdr3_nt: TGTGCCAGCAGTGAAGCCGGGACTTTGCAGTATTTT; cdr3_aa: CASSEAGTLQYF
j_call: TRBJ2-3; d_call: TRBD2; clone_size: .; v_call: TRBV6-4; cdr3_nt: TGTGCCAGCAGTGAAGAGCGGGGAGCTAGCACAGATACGCAGTATTTT; cdr3_aa: CASSEERGASTDTQYF
j_call: TRBJ2-2; d_call: .; clone_size: many; v_call: TRBV20-1; cdr3_nt: TGCAGTGTTGAGAGGGGCACCGGGGAGCTGTTTTTT; cdr3_aa: CSVERGTGELFF
j_call: TRBJ2-1; d_call: TRBD2; clone_size: .; v_call: TRBV6-5; cdr3_nt: TGTGCCAGCAGCTATTACGGGGGGGATGAGCAGTTCTTC; cdr3_aa: CASSYYGGDEQFF
j_call: TRBJ1-5; d_call: .; clone_size: .; v_call: TRBV18; cdr3_nt: TGTGCCAGCTCACCATCGGGGCACAATAGCAATCAGCCCCAGCATTTT; cdr3_aa: CASSPSGHNSNQPQHF
j_call: TRBJ2-3; d_call: .; clone_size: .; v_call: TRBV27; cdr3_nt: TGTGCCAGCAGTTCCCCGAAGGGCAAAGATACGCAGTATTTT; cdr3_aa: CASSSPKGKDTQYF
j_call: TRBJ2-3; d_call: .; clone_size: few; v_call: TRBV6-1; cdr3_nt: TGTGCCAGCAGTGAAGCGCCCTGGGGGGCCGGTCCAGATACGCAGTATTTT; cdr3_aa: CASSEAPWGAGPDTQYF
j_call: TRBJ2-7; d_call: TRBD2; clone_size: few; v_call: TRBV5-1; cdr3_nt: TGCGCCAGCAGCTCATCGCGGCTAGCGGCGAACGGAGACGAGCAGTACTTC; cdr3_aa: CASSSSRLAANGDEQYF
j_call: TRBJ2-1; d_call: .; clone_size: few; v_call: TRBV18; cdr3_nt: TGTGCCAGCTCATTTGCTCCGGGACCCTTTATGGATGAGCAGTTCTTC; cdr3_aa: CASSFAPGPFMDEQFF
j_call: TRBJ2-3; d_call: .; clone_size: .; v_call: TRBV12-3/TRBV12-4; cdr3_nt: TGTGCCAGCAGTCTCACTATGGATACGCAGTATTTT; cdr3_aa: CASSLTMDTQYF
j_call: TRBJ1-5; d_call: TRBD1; clone_size: .; v_call: TRBV27; cdr3_nt: TGTGCCAGCAGTTCCGGGACAGGGGGCGGCAATCAGCCCCAGCATTTT; cdr3_aa: CASSSGTGGGNQPQHF
j_call: TRBJ2-3; d_call: TRBD1; clone_size: .; v_call: TRBV7-9; cdr3_nt: TGTGCCAGCAGCCGGGACAGTCAAGCAGATACGCAGTATTTT; cdr3_aa: CASSRDSQADTQYF
j_call: TRBJ1-2; d_call: .; clone_size: .; v_call: TRBV15; cdr3_nt: TGTGCCACCAGCAGAGAGAGGGGGATCGACTATGGCTACACCTTC; cdr3_aa: CATSRERGIDYGYTF
j_call: TRBJ2-5; d_call: TRBD1; clone_size: .; v_call: TRBV3-1; cdr3_nt: TGTGCCAGCAGCCACCGGGACAGGGGTGGGCAAGAGACCCAGTACTTC; cdr3_aa: CASSHRDRGGQETQYF